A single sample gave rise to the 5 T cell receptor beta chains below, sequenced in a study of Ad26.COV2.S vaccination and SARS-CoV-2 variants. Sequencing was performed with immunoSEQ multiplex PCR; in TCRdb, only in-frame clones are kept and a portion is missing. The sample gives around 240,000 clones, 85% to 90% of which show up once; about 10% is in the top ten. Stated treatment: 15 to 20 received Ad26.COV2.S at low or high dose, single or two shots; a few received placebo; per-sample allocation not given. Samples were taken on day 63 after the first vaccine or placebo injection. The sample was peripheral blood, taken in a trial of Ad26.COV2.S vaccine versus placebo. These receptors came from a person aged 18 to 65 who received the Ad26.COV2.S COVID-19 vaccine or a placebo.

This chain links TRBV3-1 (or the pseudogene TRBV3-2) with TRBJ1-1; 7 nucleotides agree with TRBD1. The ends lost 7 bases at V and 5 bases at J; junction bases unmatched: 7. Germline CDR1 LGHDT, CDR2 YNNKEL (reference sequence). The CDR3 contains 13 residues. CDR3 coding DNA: TGTGCCAGCACCTCAGGGGGGCGGACTGAAGCTTTCTTT. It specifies CASTSGGRTEAFF.

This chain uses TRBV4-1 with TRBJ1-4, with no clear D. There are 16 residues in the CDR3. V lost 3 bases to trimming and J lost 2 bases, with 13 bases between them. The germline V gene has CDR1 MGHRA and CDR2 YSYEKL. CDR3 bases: TGCGCCAGCAGCCAGCGGACCGCGCGTACTAATGAAAAACTGTTTTTT. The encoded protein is CASSQRTARTNEKLFF.

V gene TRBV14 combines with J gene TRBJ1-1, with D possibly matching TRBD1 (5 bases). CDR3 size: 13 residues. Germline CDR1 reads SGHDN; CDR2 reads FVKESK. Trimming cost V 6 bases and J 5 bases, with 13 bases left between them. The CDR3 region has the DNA TGTGCCAGCAGAGCGGGGACGGTTACTGAAGCTTTCTTT. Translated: CASRAGTVTEAFF.

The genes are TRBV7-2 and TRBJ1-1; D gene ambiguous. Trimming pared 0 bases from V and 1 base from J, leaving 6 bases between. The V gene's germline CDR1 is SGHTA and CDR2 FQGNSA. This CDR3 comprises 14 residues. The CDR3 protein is CASSLAPGNTEAFF. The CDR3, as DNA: TGTGCCAGCAGCTTAGCGCCCGGGAACACTGAAGCTTTCTTT.

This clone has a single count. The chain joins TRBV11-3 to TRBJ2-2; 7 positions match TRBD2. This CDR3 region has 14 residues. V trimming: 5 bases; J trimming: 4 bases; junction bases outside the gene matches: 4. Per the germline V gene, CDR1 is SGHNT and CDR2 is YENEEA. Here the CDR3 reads CASSLGGTTGELFF. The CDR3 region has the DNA TGTGCCAGCAGCCTGGGGGGGACCACCGGGGAGCTGTTTTTT. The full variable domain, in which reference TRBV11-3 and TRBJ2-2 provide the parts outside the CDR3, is EAGVVQSPRYKIIEKKQPVAFWCNPISGHNTLYWYLQNLGQGPELLIRYENEEAVDDSQLPKDRFSAERLKGVDSTLKIQPAELGDSAVYLCASSLGGTTGELFFGEGSRLTVL.